Below, 26 T cell receptor beta chains from the same sample are listed, as sequenced in a study of T cells in localized non-small cell lung cancer. Libraries were prepared by immunoSEQ multiplex PCR; TCRdb keeps only in-frame clonotypes and omits some of them. The table records under 30,000 clones, about 88% of them present only once. Source: peripheral blood, taken before any cancer treatment. All receptors come from a woman aged 35-75 years with stage I lung adenocarcinoma.

The gene calls are TRBV30 and TRBJ1-2; the D is unclear. The V end was cut by 0 bases, the J end by 8 bases, with 10 bases between. The CDR3 totals 12 residues. The germline gives CDR1 GTSNPN, CDR2 SVGIG (reference sequence). The CDR3 DNA is TGTGCCTGGAGTGTAGACCTCGGGGGCTACACCTTC. Translated: CAWSVDLGGYTF.

V and J are TRBV19 and TRBJ2-1, with TRBD2 matching over 10 bases. With V trimmed by 6 bases and J by 7 bases, 9 bases remained unmatched. In germline, CDR1 is LNHDA, CDR2 SQIVND (reference sequence). The CDR3 has 15 amino acids. CDR3 sequence (DNA): TGTGCCAGTAGCCAGACTAGCGGGTACAGAAATGAGCAGTTCTTC. As protein: CASSQTSGYRNEQFF. The full variable domain, completed using reference TRBV19 and TRBJ2-1, is DGGITQSPKYLFRKEGQNVTLSCEQNLNHDAMYWYRQDPGQGLRLIYYSQIVNDFQKGDIAEGYSVSREKKESFPLTVTSAQKNPTAFYLCASSQTSGYRNEQFFGPGTRLTVL.

The chain couples TRBV19 to TRBJ1-1, with D tentatively TRBD1 (5 bases). Trimming removed 4 bases from V and 1 base from J, with 10 bases in between. The CDR3 contains 14 residues. Germline V gives CDR1 LNHDA, CDR2 SQIVND (reference sequence). In DNA form, the CDR3 reads TGTGCCAGTAGTACAGGGTACAGGAACACTGAAGCTTTCTTT. Translation: CASSTGYRNTEAFF.

The chain employs TRBV27 and TRBJ1-5, with D possibly matching TRBD1 (5 bases). This CDR3 spans 13 amino acids. The germline CDR1 and CDR2 sequences are MNHEY and SMNVEV (reference sequence). Trimming took 5 bases from V and 7 from J, leaving 12 bases between them. The CDR3 loop is CASSRWGGQPQHF. The DNA for the CDR3 is TGTGCCAGCAGTAGGTGGGGGGGGCAGCCCCAGCATTTT.

The chain is built from TRBV29-1 and TRBJ2-5, with 16 bases matching TRBD2. Germline loops: CDR1 SQVTM, CDR2 ANQGSEA. The V segment lost 0 bases and the J segment 5 bases; nucleotides outside the gene matches: 9. The CDR3 consists of 18 residues. CDR3 coding DNA: TGCAGCGTTGAAGATCTTGGGACTAGCGGGAGGGCCGGGGAGACCCAGTACTTC. It translates to CSVEDLGTSGRAGETQYF.

The chain is built from TRBV29-1 and TRBJ2-1; the D is unclear. The V end was cut by 7 bases, the J end by 6 bases, with 22 bases between. Germline CDR1 SQVTM, CDR2 ANQGSEA. The CDR3 runs to 15 residues. In DNA, the CDR3 is TGCAGCGCTCCCCCGGGTAGCAGCTGGCTCAATGAGCAGTTCTTC. Translation gives CSAPPGSSWLNEQFF.

The chain joins TRBV19 to TRBJ1-1; TRBD1 might be the D (5 bases). Germline lookup yields CDR1 LNHDA and CDR2 SQIVND (reference sequence). The CDR3 is 15 residues long. V was cut by 5 bases and J by 3 bases, with 16 bases left in between. This CDR3 is CASSPRRGEDTEAFF. In DNA form, the CDR3 reads TGTGCCAGTAGTCCCCGGAGAGGGGAGGACACTGAAGCTTTCTTT. The whole variable domain, filled in from reference TRBV19 and TRBJ1-1, reads DGGITQSPKYLFRKEGQNVTLSCEQNLNHDAMYWYRQDPGQGLRLIYYSQIVNDFQKGDIAEGYSVSREKKESFPLTVTSAQKNPTAFYLCASSPRRGEDTEAFFGQGTRLTVV.

The V and J genes are TRBV28 and TRBJ2-1; the match to TRBD2 covers 10 bases. V was clipped by 5 bases and J by 1 base; unmatched bases: 2. The CDR3 covers 15 residues. The germline V gene has CDR1 MDHEN and CDR2 SYDVKM. The CDR3: CASSRTSGSYNEQFF. CDR3 coding DNA: TGTGCCAGCAGTCGGACTAGCGGATCCTACAATGAGCAGTTCTTC.

The rearrangement links TRBV11-2 to TRBJ1-1; D ambiguous. V shed 1 base and J shed 5 bases, with 14 bases lying between them. Per germline, CDR1 SGHAT and CDR2 FQNNGV. This CDR3 has 15 amino acids. CDR3 coding DNA: TGTGCCAGCAGCTTAGGTGGTCCCTGGGAGACTGAAGCTTTCTTT. It is translated as CASSLGGPWETEAFF.

The CDR3 DNA follows: TGTGCCAGCAGTGACGCACTTCTAGGGGTCCAAGAGACCCAGTACTTC. It encodes CASSDALLGVQETQYF. This chain uses TRBV2 with TRBJ2-5; a possible D gene is TRBD1 (5 bases). This CDR3 is built from 16 residues. Germline-derived CDR1 and CDR2 are SNHLY and FYNNEI. Trimming took 3 bases from V and 1 from J, leaving 15 bases between them.

V usage is TRBV7-6 and J usage is TRBJ1-6; D is possibly TRBD1 (5 bases). V was trimmed by 1 base and J by 9 bases, leaving 10 bases between them. The CDR3 runs to 14 residues. Germline V gene data show CDR1 as SGHVS and CDR2 as FNYEAQ. In DNA form, the CDR3 reads TGTGCCAGCAGCTTAGACCTGGGGGGTTCACCCCTCCACTTT. This sequence encodes CASSLDLGGSPLHF.

The V and J genes are TRBV5-5 and TRBJ2-3; 10 nucleotides match TRBD2. The CDR3 has 15 residues. The junction had 6 bases not matched to a gene; V was cut back by 4 bases and J by 4 bases. Germline values: CDR1 SGHKS, CDR2 YYEKEE (reference sequence). CDR3 in amino acids: CASSPSGGAPDTQYF. The CDR3 nucleotides read TGTGCCAGCAGCCCAAGCGGGGGGGCCCCAGATACGCAGTATTTT.

This clone was counted a single time. This chain links TRBV7-9 with TRBJ1-6; D gene uncertain. Germline CDR1 reads SEHNR; CDR2 reads FQNEAQ (reference sequence). This CDR3 has 13 residues. V dropped 3 bases and J dropped 11 bases, with 11 bases sitting between them. The CDR3 sequence: CASSLDEGAPLHF. The CDR3 nucleotides are TGTGCCAGCAGCTTGGATGAGGGTGCACCCCTCCACTTT.

The V and J genes are TRBV4-1 and TRBJ2-3; D gene uncertain. The V end lost 0 bases, the J end lost 1 base, and 14 bases lay between the germline ends. Germline lookup yields CDR1 MGHRA and CDR2 YSYEKL. CDR3 length equals 17 residues. The CDR3 DNA is TGCGCCAGCAGCCAAGATCGTGGCAGTCCAGGCACAGATACGCAGTATTTT. Its protein product is CASSQDRGSPGTDTQYF.

The chain carries TRBV2 and TRBJ1-1, with D maybe TRBD1 (6 bases). The V end lost 6 bases, the J end lost 7 bases, and 15 bases lay between the germline ends. The CDR3 contains 13 residues. Per the germline V gene, CDR1 is SNHLY and CDR2 is FYNNEI. The CDR3 spells CASRPTGFGEAFF. Here the CDR3 DNA reads TGTGCCAGCAGACCCACAGGGTTTGGTGAAGCTTTCTTT.

The V gene is TRBV27, the J gene TRBJ1-3; D is ambiguous. CDR1 is MNHEY, CDR2 SMNVEV, per germline (reference sequence). The V end was cut by 0 bases, the J end by 2 bases, with 5 bases between. CDR3 length: 14 amino acids. CDR3 coding DNA: TGTGCCAGCAGTTTATCGGAGACTGGAAACACCATATATTTT. It yields the protein CASSLSETGNTIYF.

This clone appeared a single time. The CDR3 DNA reads as TGTGCCAGCAGTCATCCTGGGGTAGGAGAGTACTTC. Translated: CASSHPGVGEYF. This chain uses TRBV7-2 with TRBJ2-5; D is undetermined. The germline CDR1 and CDR2 sequences are SGHTA and FQGNSA. Trimming stripped 6 bases from V and 12 bases from J, with 17 bases between. CDR3 length: 12 amino acids.

This chain links TRBV7-9 with TRBJ2-3; no reliable D call. V was clipped by 5 bases and J by 3 bases, with 21 bases between them. Germline V gives CDR1 SEHNR, CDR2 FQNEAQ (reference sequence). This CDR3 has 17 residues. The CDR3 region has the DNA TGTGCCAGCAGCCGGAAAGACATCATAGTTGGAACAGATACGCAGTATTTT. Translated, it gives CASSRKDIIVGTDTQYF.

V gene TRBV18 combines with J gene TRBJ2-1, with TRBD2 matching over 11 bases. J gave up 9 bases and V 4 bases, and 8 bases lay outside the gene matches. The CDR3 loop spans 15 amino acids. CDR1 is KGHSH and CDR2 is LQKENI in the germline V gene. DNA for the CDR3: TGTGCCAGCTCACTTGGAACTAGCGGGAGAGGTGAGCAGTTCTTC. The encoded protein is CASSLGTSGRGEQFF.

This rearrangement joins TRBV25-1 to TRBJ2-7, with D unclear. V shed 4 bases and J shed 0 bases, with 7 bases lying between them. CDR1 and CDR2 (germline): MGHDK, SYGVNS. CDR3 length equals 13 residues. CDR3 amino acids: CASSGRSSYEQYF. Here the CDR3 DNA reads TGTGCCAGCAGTGGCCGTAGCTCCTACGAGCAGTACTTC.

The chain couples TRBV28 to TRBJ1-1; D call uncertain. Germline lookup yields CDR1 MDHEN and CDR2 SYDVKM. The ends were cut back, 5 bases at V and 1 base at J, with 14 bases in the middle. The CDR3 is 15 amino acids. This CDR3 is CASSKPADWNTEAFF. For the CDR3, the DNA is TGTGCCAGCAGTAAGCCCGCAGACTGGAACACTGAAGCTTTCTTT.

The chain employs TRBV2 and TRBJ1-5; D is ambiguous. V gave up 4 bases and J gave up 4 bases, with 11 bases separating them. The CDR3 loop spans 14 amino acids. Looked up from germline, CDR1 is SNHLY and CDR2 is FYNNEI. DNA for the CDR3: TGTGCCAGCAGTGCCTCCGTTGGGAATCAGCCCCAGCATTTT. Amino acids: CASSASVGNQPQHF.

The rearrangement joins TRBV29-1 to TRBJ1-2; D possibly corresponds to TRBD1 (5 bases). From germline, CDR1 is SQVTM and CDR2 ANQGSEA. Between the trimmed V and J ends, which lost 4 bases and 4 bases, there was a span of 13 bases. The CDR3 length is 13 residues. CDR3 sequence reads: CSVGRGRPYGYTF. CDR3 bases: TGCAGCGTTGGCCGGGGCAGGCCCTATGGCTACACCTTC.

The gene calls are TRBV7-9 and TRBJ2-3, with D perhaps assigned TRBD1 or TRBD2 (5 bases each). Trimming took 2 bases from V and 5 from J, leaving 11 bases between them. Germline V gene sequence: CDR1 SEHNR, CDR2 FQNEAQ (reference sequence). The CDR3 runs 14 residues. The CDR3 sequence: CASSLRGDQDTQYF. In DNA, the CDR3 is TGTGCCAGCAGCTTAAGAGGGGATCAAGATACGCAGTATTTT.

This rearrangement joins TRBV29-1 to TRBJ2-7; D unclear. Germline-derived CDR1 and CDR2 are SQVTM and ANQGSEA. This CDR3 contains 14 residues. With 4 bases removed from V and 0 bases from J, the gap between germline ends came to 13 bases. CDR3 sequence: CSVALGASSYEQYF. The CDR3 nucleotides are TGCAGCGTTGCCCTTGGCGCGAGCTCCTACGAGCAGTACTTC.

CDR3 in amino acids: CASSQQSLAEGGYNEQFF. The CDR3 nucleotides read TGCGCCAGCAGCCAGCAATCACTAGCGGAGGGGGGCTACAATGAGCAGTTCTTC. This chain uses TRBV4-1 with TRBJ2-1, with 8 bases lining up with TRBD2. The CDR3 length is 18 residues. J gave up 3 bases and V 3 bases, and 13 bases lay outside the gene matches. The germline CDR1 and CDR2 sequences are MGHRA and YSYEKL.